Sequencing of this T cell receptor beta chain was carried out in a study of blood T cell repertoires in COVID-19. The overall study: COVID-19 samples collected from the United States, Italy and Spain covered acute and convalescent phases.

Original processing notes: Nucleated cell counts were estimated from reference gene primer amplification. Only in-frame clones appear in the TCRdb table, and some are missing; sequencing was by immunoSEQ multiplex PCR. V and J calls and clone size are those listed in that table; D and trimming were worked out from the DNA. Among 250,000 or so clones listed, roughly 88% were seen once. From germline, CDR1 is MNHEY and CDR2 SVGEGT. The CDR3 contains 16 residues. V shed 0 bases and J 8 bases; nucleotides not matched to a gene: 4. Everyone who took part was roughly 18 to 89 years old, and they came from about 25 US areas.

V is TRBV6-2 or TRBV6-3 and J is TRBJ2-1; TRBD2 matches 13 bases. Input material: PBMCs or T cells enriched from blood (not recorded which). The receptor was derived from a woman in her thirties or forties with acute COVID-19. The chain's CDR3 is CASSYSRTSGRYEQFF. The CDR3 DNA reads as TGTGCCAGCAGTTACTCGAGGACTAGCGGGAGATATGAGCAGTTCTTC.